This T cell receptor beta chain originates from a study of shared clonotypes between healthy human individuals. V was clipped by 6 bases and J by 1 base, with 10 bases between them. CDR1 is SGHVS, CDR2 FQNEAQ, per germline. The CDR3 consists of 13 residues. A note on this clone: Other nucleotide sequences from this sample produce the same CDR3.

The protocol was immunoSEQ multiplex PCR, while the TCRdb copy is restricted to in-frame clones and leaves out a portion. The profile shows around 2,100,000 clones, approximately 94% of them singletons. Terminally differentiated effector memory CD45RA+ cells were excluded from the naive CD8 cells, which were CD45RO-negative and positively selected for CCR7. The clonotype originates from a man between 18 and 29 years old in good health. Sample: naive CD8+ T cells sorted from blood. V is TRBV7-8 and J is TRBJ2-7, with D possibly TRBD2 on 6 matching bases. The CDR3, as DNA: TGTGCCAGCAGTCCCGGACTATCCTACGAGCAGTACTTC. This encodes CASSPGLSYEQYF. Full variable domain (outside the CDR3, taken from reference TRBV7-8 and TRBJ2-7): GAGVSQSPRYKVAKRGQDVALRCDPISGHVSLFWYQQALGQGPEFLTYFQNEAQLDKSGLPSDRFFAERPEGSVSTLKIQRTQQEDSAVYLCASSPGLSYEQYFGPGTRLTVT.